This TCR beta chain originates from a study of cytomegalovirus exposure and HLA in healthy donors. Regarding the study as a whole: Several of the most significant clusters appeared linked to common viral pathogens, based on a later analysis. Highest at DRB1 and lowest at HLA-C, TCR association rates differed among HLA loci in a later analysis.

Primers for the PCR totalled 60 Vbeta and 13 Jbeta. Assay: immunoSEQ multiplex PCR; the TCRdb copy retains only in-frame clones and omits some. The table lists 190,000 or so clones, around four fifths of them singletons. Losses at the gene ends were 3 bases for V and 2 bases for J; bases not matched to a gene: 8. The length of the CDR3 is 16 residues. About this clone itself: Its specificity is not known.

The rearrangement links TRBV6-7 to TRBJ2-7, with 9 bases that match TRBD1. TRBV6-7 is an open reading frame, and its role is uncertain. This TCR was sampled from a woman between 45 and 60 years old in good health and CMV-seropositive. The sequenced material came from PBMCs. This chain's CDR3 is CASSYSVDRGTYEQYF. CDR3 nucleotides: TGTGCCAGCAGTTATTCGGTGGACAGGGGAACCTACGAGCAGTACTTC.